This T cell receptor (beta chain) was identified in a study of cytomegalovirus exposure and HLA in healthy donors. The ends were cut back, 4 bases at V and 5 bases at J, with 15 bases in the middle. Per germline, CDR1 SGHNT and CDR2 YENEEA. CDR3 length: 14 residues. The PCR was carried out with 60 Vbeta primers and 13 Jbeta primers. Produced via immunoSEQ multiplex PCR; TCRdb's table is partial and in-frame only. The data hold 200,000 to 300,000 clones, with approximately 85% observed a single time. The source of this sequence is a woman aged 40 to 49 in good health and CMV-seropositive. What was sequenced was PBMCs. The rearrangement links TRBV11-3 to TRBJ2-7, with D possibly being TRBD1 (6 bases). The CDR3 spells CASSSGELRDEQYF. CDR3 nucleotides: TGTGCCAGCAGCTCAGGGGAGTTGCGGGACGAGCAGTACTTC.